What follows describes a single T cell receptor (beta chain). Its cognate antigen has yet to be identified. One base away there is no much larger clone; base qualities are not given. TCRbeta CDR3 regions were amplified from genomic DNA using the immunoSEQ Assay, a bias-controlled multiplex PCR. The authors processed their data as follows. Within the assay, amplification of reference gene primers was used to estimate how many nucleated cells each sample contained. To quantify the absolute abundance of each unique TCRbeta CDR3 rearrangement, sequence reads were collapsed and filtered. Productive Simpson clonality was computed per sample as the square root of Simpson's diversity index over productive rearrangements. Imported from immuneACCESS, the table was reduced by TCRdb to in-frame sequences with V and J called. These copies leave out some clones; in studies compared against another copy, an unresolved V gene accounts for under half, and the cause of the remainder is not known. D and trimming were read from the DNA, whereas the V and J calls and clone size are those reported in that table. In all, the sample holds 150,000 to 200,000 clones, and 80% to 90% of those were seen once. Roughly 1.5% of the sample is held by the ten biggest clonotypes.

CDR1 and CDR2 were assigned from the germline V gene (reference sequence) as LNHDA and SQIVND. V is cut by 5 bases and J by 6 bases, and the space between the germline ends is 5 bases. The CDR3 holds 12 amino acids from the cysteine to the phenylalanine. Only the CDR3 DNA stays, 36 bases, in frame from base 1. This record belongs to a study of blood T cell repertoires in COVID-19 (dated by TCRdb to the early 2020s). With regard to the full study: Samples from collaborators originated in the United States, Italy and Spain and spanned both the acute and convalescent phases of COVID-19. The dataset comprised deeply sampled blood TCRbeta repertoires from subjects exposed to, actively infected with, or recovered from COVID-19. The prospective study material was composed of cDNA or gDNA derived from T cells, B-cell-depleted T cells, or PBMCs. A freely available public database, intended as a resource for researchers studying the immune response to SARS-CoV-2, is where the repertoires were released. The samples were drawn from two sources: the first 160 participants of the ongoing ImmuneRACE study, and 1,200 or so subjects contributed by 6 global collaborators. Where available, HLA class I and class II types were obtained from metadata supplied by the sample provider rather than from assay-based typing. Nearly every sample came with metadata listing a de-identified subject ID, COVID-19 status, age in years and sex.

Whole blood was collected in K2EDTA tubes by collaborating institutions according to the institutions' own protocols. Collaborator samples were shipped for TCRbeta analysis as frozen whole blood, isolated PBMCs, or DNA extracted from either sample type. Findings and caveats that apply to the study as a whole: The quantity of clinical and demographic metadata differed by source and by participant and was supplied without curation.

This sequence originates from a woman between 50 and 59 years old with acute or convalescent COVID-19. The chain employs TRBV19 and TRBJ1-6; 5 matching bases give a weak D call of TRBD1. Sequenced material: peripheral blood. The nucleotides are TGTGCCAGTAGTCAGGGTAATTCACCCCTCCACTTT. Its protein reads: CASSQGNSPLHF.